This T cell receptor beta chain was observed in a study of OX40 agonist ivuxolimab in advanced cancers. Peripheral blood came from all dose cohorts at three timepoints. Some clones are missing from TCRdb's copy, which holds only in-frame ones; the method was immunoSEQ multiplex PCR. The data show about 120,000 clones, 85% to 95% seen once. The material sequenced was CD4+ or CD8+ T cells sorted from blood, taken in a trial of the OX40 agonist ivuxolimab. The source is an adult with an advanced solid tumor such as melanoma, head and neck, liver or kidney cancer.

The CDR3 here is CASSQVSSGVTDTQYF. The CDR3 DNA is TGCGCCAGCAGCCAAGTTTCCAGCGGGGTCACAGATACGCAGTATTTT. The chain links TRBV4-1 to TRBJ2-3, with 7 bases fitting TRBD2. The CDR3 spans 16 residues. CDR1 and CDR2 (germline): MGHRA, YSYEKL. The J segment lost 2 bases and the V segment lost 1 base, leaving 6 bases of the junction unmatched.